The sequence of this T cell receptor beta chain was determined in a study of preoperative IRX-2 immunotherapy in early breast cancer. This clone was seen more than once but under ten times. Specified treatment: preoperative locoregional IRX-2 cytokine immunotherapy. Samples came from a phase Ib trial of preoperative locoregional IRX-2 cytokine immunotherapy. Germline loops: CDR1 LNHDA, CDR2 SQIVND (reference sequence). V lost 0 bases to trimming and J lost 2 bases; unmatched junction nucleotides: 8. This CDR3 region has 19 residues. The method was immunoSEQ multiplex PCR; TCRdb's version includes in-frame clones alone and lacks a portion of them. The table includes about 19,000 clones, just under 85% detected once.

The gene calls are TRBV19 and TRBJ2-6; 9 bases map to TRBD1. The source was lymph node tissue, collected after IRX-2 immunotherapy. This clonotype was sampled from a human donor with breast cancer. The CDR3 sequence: CASSIEPGQGIPGANVLTF. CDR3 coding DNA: TGTGCCAGTAGTATAGAACCGGGACAGGGTATTCCTGGGGCCAACGTCCTGACTTTC.